Below are 20 T cell receptor beta chains sequenced from a single sample in a study of T cells in Graves' hyperthyroidism and ophthalmopathy. It was RNA transcripts that yielded the amplified TCR beta CDR3 regions. During a first-round RT-PCR of the TCR CDR3, the HTBI primer set was used. MiXCR, run by TCRdb on the multiplex PCR reads, gives a single entry per CDR3 protein. In the table there are hundreds of thousands of distinct CDR3 sequences, approximately 16% of which are singletons. Input material: blood. The source of these receptors is a woman in her forties with Graves' ophthalmopathy.

This clonotype has only a few counts. The J gene is TRBJ1-4, the V gene TRBV5-8; TRBD1 might be the D (6 bases). The V end was cut by 2 bases, the J end by 2 bases, with 13 bases between. The CDR3 contains 16 residues. Germline V gene data show CDR1 as SGHTS and CDR2 as YDEGEE. CDR3 in DNA: TGTGCCAGCAGCTTCGGGGGCCATCGGACTAATGAAAAACTGTTTTTT. This encodes CASSFGGHRTNEKLFF.

The J gene is TRBJ2-1, the V gene TRBV20-1, with D possibly matching TRBD2 (6 bases). This CDR3 spans 14 amino acids. Germline loops: CDR1 DFQATT, CDR2 SNEGSKA (reference sequence). Trimming shortened V by 6 bases and J by 8 bases, and 20 bases separated the two germline ends. For the CDR3, the DNA is TGCAGTGCAGAACTAGCCCGGGGGAGCCATGAGCAGTTCTTC. Its translation: CSAELARGSHEQFF.

This clonotype was recorded a few times. This rearrangement joins TRBV27 to TRBJ2-2; 7 positions match TRBD2. The CDR3 has 16 amino acids. J was trimmed by 5 bases and V by 5 bases; bases with no gene match: 11. CDR1 MNHEY and CDR2 SMNVEV come from the germline V gene (reference sequence). CDR3 in DNA: TGTGCCAGCAGTCCGGCCGGGGGGAGGGGTACCGGGGAGCTGTTTTTT. Residues: CASSPAGGRGTGELFF.

This clonotype was picked up many times. This chain links TRBV3-1 with TRBJ1-1; D is unclear. CDR3 size: 15 residues. The germline gives CDR1 LGHDT, CDR2 YNNKEL (reference sequence). The V end was cut by 6 bases, the J end by 3 bases, with 17 bases between. CDR3 residues: CASSSLSTTDTEAFF. In DNA, the CDR3 is TGTGCCAGCAGTTCTCTCTCGACAACAGACACTGAAGCTTTCTTT.

This chain joins TRBV20-1 and TRBJ2-1; D perhaps matches TRBD1 (6 bases). Trimming took 0 bases from V and 9 from J, leaving 33 bases between them. From germline, CDR1 is DFQATT and CDR2 SNEGSKA (reference sequence). This CDR3 spans 20 amino acids. DNA for the CDR3: TGCAGTGCTAGAGACCCGGGACAAGAAGGGGCCAGGCCACATCGGGGTGAGCAGTTCTTC. Translation gives CSARDPGQEGARPHRGEQFF.

This clonotype was seen repeatedly, ten times or more. This chain uses TRBV5-1 with TRBJ1-4; no reliable D call. Looked up from germline, CDR1 is SGHRS and CDR2 is YFSETQ. The CDR3 runs to 14 residues. Trimming shortened V by 0 bases and J by 5 bases, and 8 bases separated the two germline ends. CDR3 residues: CASSLEGVNEKLFF. CDR3 DNA sequence: TGCGCCAGCAGCTTGGAAGGTGTAAATGAAAAACTGTTTTTT. Using reference TRBV5-1 and TRBJ1-4 for the parts outside the CDR3, the full variable domain is KAGVTQTPRYLIKTRGQQVTLSCSPISGHRSVSWYQQTPGQGLQFLFEYFSETQRNKGNFPGRFSGRQFSNSRSEMNVSTLELGDSALYLCASSLEGVNEKLFFGSGTQLSVL.

This clonotype has just a few counts. This chain uses TRBV7-3 with TRBJ2-2; D gene ambiguous. V shed 4 bases and J shed 6 bases, with 9 bases lying between them. Germline values: CDR1 SGHTA, CDR2 FQGTGA. The CDR3 sequence is 13 residues long. CDR3 residues: CASSSQTSGELFF. In nucleotides, the CDR3 is TGTGCCAGCAGCTCCCAGACTTCCGGGGAGCTGTTTTTT.

This clonotype was seen many times. V and J are TRBV5-6 and TRBJ2-7; the D gene is possibly TRBD1 (6 bases). Germline assignment: CDR1 SGHDT and CDR2 YYEEEE. V was trimmed by 2 bases and J by 6 bases, leaving 15 bases between them. This CDR3 has 14 amino acids. Written as DNA, the CDR3 is TGTGCCAGCAGCTTCACAGGGCCGCCTGGCGAGCAGTACTTC. This sequence encodes CASSFTGPPGEQYF. The full variable domain, with the rest looked up from reference TRBV5-6 and TRBJ2-7, is DAGVTQSPTHLIKTRGQQVTLRCSPKSGHDTVSWYQQALGQGPQFIFQYYEEEERQRGNFPDRFSGHQFPNYSSELNVNALLLGDSALYLCASSFTGPPGEQYFGPGTRLTVT.

The rearrangement joins TRBV10-2 to TRBJ2-7; the D gene is possibly TRBD1 (6 bases). Per germline, CDR1 WSHSY and CDR2 SAAADI. V was cut by 3 bases and J by 7 bases, with 10 bases left in between. This CDR3 is built from 12 residues. The CDR3 loop reads CASSDRGGEQYF. The CDR3 nucleotides are TGCGCCAGCAGTGACAGGGGCGGGGAGCAGTACTTC.

This clonotype has at least ten counts. The J gene is TRBJ1-1, the V gene TRBV6-1; 7 bases are a match to TRBD1. The junction had 8 bases not matched to a gene; V was cut back by 7 bases and J by 3 bases. This CDR3 spans 14 amino acids. Germline CDR1 and CDR2: MNHNS and SASEGT. For the CDR3, the DNA is TGTGCCAGCAATCCAGGGGGGACTTACACTGAAGCTTTCTTT. The encoded protein is CASNPGGTYTEAFF.

There are many counts of this clonotype. The chain joins TRBV2 to TRBJ2-7; no definite D call. This CDR3 region has 10 residues. Germline CDR1 reads SNHLY; CDR2 reads FYNNEI. Between the trimmed V and J ends, which lost 5 bases and 7 bases, there was a span of 6 bases. CDR3 sequence (DNA): TGTGCCAGCAGTACGAGGGAGCAGTACTTC. Translated: CASSTREQYF.

This clonotype has a count of ten or more. This chain connects TRBV11-2 to TRBJ2-1; 11 bases agree with TRBD2. CDR3 size: 16 residues. The junction had 9 bases not matched to a gene; V was cut back by 5 bases and J by 6 bases. The germline CDR1 and CDR2 sequences are SGHAT and FQNNGV. The CDR3 sequence is CASSGGGTSGLNEQFF. In DNA, the CDR3 is TGTGCCAGCAGCGGAGGCGGGACTAGCGGACTCAATGAGCAGTTCTTC. The whole variable domain, remainder taken from reference TRBV11-2 and TRBJ2-1, is EAGVAQSPRYKIIEKRQSVAFWCNPISGHATLYWYQQILGQGPKLLIQFQNNGVVDDSQLPKDRFSAERLKGVDSTLKIQPAKLEDSAVYLCASSGGGTSGLNEQFFGPGTRLTVL.

A few counts support this clonotype. The genes are TRBV6-5 and TRBJ2-7, with no clear D. The CDR3 is made up of 16 amino acids. V was clipped by 0 bases and J by 0 bases, with 12 bases between them. Germline CDR1 reads MNHEY; CDR2 reads SVGAGI. This CDR3 reads CASSYSRTVSSYEQYF. The CDR3 nucleotides read TGTGCCAGCAGTTACTCGAGGACGGTGAGCTCCTACGAGCAGTACTTC.

This clonotype has ten or more counts. The chain recombines TRBV5-1 with TRBJ2-1; 8 bases line up with TRBD1. J gave up 2 bases and V 0 bases, and 1 base lay outside the gene matches. This CDR3 is 15 amino acids long. CDR1 and CDR2 from the germline V gene are SGHRS and YFSETQ. DNA of the CDR3: TGCGCCAGCAGCTTGGACAGGGGGGCCTACAATGAGCAGTTCTTC. Translated, it gives CASSLDRGAYNEQFF.

The chain is built from TRBV18 and TRBJ1-1; TRBD1 agrees at 7 bases. Germline CDR1 KGHSH, CDR2 LQKENI. V trimming: 4 bases; J trimming: 4 bases; junction bases outside the gene matches: 12. The CDR3 extends over 16 amino acids. CDR3 region: CASSLWPGGSGTEAFF. DNA for the CDR3: TGTGCCAGCTCACTATGGCCAGGGGGAAGCGGCACTGAAGCTTTCTTT.

Comment on this clonotype: A single base separates this from a much larger clone, so it may be a read error. CDR3 in amino acids: CASEEDLGGTGELFF. The CDR3 DNA reads as TGTGCCAGCGAGGAGGACCTAGGGGGGACCGGGGAGCTGTTTTTT. The chain uses TRBV2 and TRBJ2-2, with D perhaps TRBD1 or TRBD2 (6 bases each). Trimming took off 8 bases at V and 5 bases at J, with 18 bases between the two ends. There are 15 residues in the CDR3. CDR1 is SNHLY, CDR2 FYNNEI, per germline.

The table lists this clonotype with a few counts. This rearrangement joins TRBV15 to TRBJ1-1; a weak D match, TRBD1 (6 bases). This CDR3 region has 15 residues. The V end was cut by 3 bases, the J end by 1 base, with 12 bases between. The germline V gene has CDR1 LNHNV and CDR2 YYDKDF (reference sequence). The CDR3 protein is CATSSRQEENTEAFF. DNA of the CDR3: TGTGCCACCAGCAGTAGACAGGAAGAGAACACTGAAGCTTTCTTT.

This clonotype showed up many times. V gene TRBV18 combines with J gene TRBJ2-5, with unresolved D. V shed 6 bases and J shed 7 bases, with 15 bases lying between them. CDR3 length: 13 residues. Germline V gene lookup returns CDR1 KGHSH and CDR2 LQKENI. CDR3 residues: CASSFEVEGTQYF. The CDR3 nucleotides are TGTGCCAGCTCTTTCGAGGTTGAAGGGACCCAGTACTTC. Complete variable domain (other parts from reference TRBV18 and TRBJ2-5): NAGVMQNPRHLVRRRGQEARLRCSPMKGHSHVYWYRQLPEEGLKFMVYLQKENIIDESGMPKERFSAEFPKEGPSILRIQQVVRGDSAAYFCASSFEVEGTQYFGPGTRLLVL.

This clonotype was seen many times. The chain joins TRBV12-3 or TRBV12-4 to TRBJ2-1; D tentatively reads TRBD1 or TRBD2 (6 bases each). The V end was cut by 0 bases, the J end by 11 bases, with 14 bases between. This CDR3 spans 14 amino acids. The CDR3 reads CASSLAMEGGKQFF. The CDR3 nucleotides read TGTGCCAGCAGTTTAGCGATGGAAGGGGGGAAGCAGTTCTTC.

This clonotype was observed many times. V gene TRBV18 combines with J gene TRBJ2-1; a possible D gene is TRBD1 (5 bases). CDR3 length: 16 residues. The germline V gene encodes CDR1 KGHSH and CDR2 LQKENI. Trimming left V 0 bases short and J 2 bases short, with 11 bases between. CDR3 sequence: CASSPPEGATYNEQFF. CDR3 nucleotide sequence: TGTGCCAGCTCACCACCGGAAGGGGCCACCTACAATGAGCAGTTCTTC.